This is a list of T cell receptor beta chains from one sample in a study of PD-L1 blockade in urothelial cancer. Clones were read by immunoSEQ multiplex PCR, and TCRdb kept only the in-frame ones, dropping some. This table holds about 55,000 clones, 84% found once. This specimen was PBMCs, taken around atezolizumab (anti-PD-L1) treatment. Every receptor here comes from a middle-aged man with urothelial cancer. Each CDR3 is given with its conserved first and last residue. D genes are given only for firm matches. Some rows have no size entry. The others give once, few or many, or a class for an expanded clone.

TRBV27,TRBJ2-2,TRBD2,once,CASSWAGTSAIGELFF,TGTGCCAGCAGCTGGGCCGGGACTAGCGCGATCGGGGAGCTGTTTTTT
TRBV5-6,TRBJ2-2,.,once,CASSRDNTGELFF,TGTGCCAGCAGCCGGGATAACACCGGGGAGCTGTTTTTT
TRBV28,TRBJ2-5,.,once,CASTRPGTRQETQYF,TGTGCCAGCACCCGCCCAGGGACACGTCAAGAGACCCAGTACTTC
TRBV30,TRBJ1-1,TRBD1,.,CAHRQGAHTEAFF,TGTGCCCATCGACAGGGTGCGCACACTGAAGCTTTCTTT
TRBV7-9,TRBJ2-7,.,.,CASSPGSPKSGEQYF,TGTGCCAGCAGCCCCGGCAGCCCTAAGTCGGGAGAGCAGTACTTC
TRBV19,TRBJ2-7,.,.,CASGRGDYEQYF,TGTGCCAGTGGCAGGGGGGACTACGAGCAGTACTTC
TRBV29-1,TRBJ2-7,TRBD1,.,CSVEGGTGGSYEQYF,TGCAGCGTTGAGGGCGGGACAGGGGGCTCCTACGAGCAGTACTTC
TRBV18,TRBJ2-7,.,.,CASSRLSSYEQYF,TGTGCCAGCTCACGTCTTAGCTCCTACGAGCAGTACTTC
TRBV6-6,TRBJ2-7,.,.,CASSRQAPSSEQYF,TGTGCCAGCAGCCGACAGGCCCCGAGTTCCGAGCAGTACTTC
TRBV29-1,TRBJ2-7,TRBD2,.,CSVSGTSGSITYEQYF,TGCAGCGTGTCCGGGACTAGCGGGAGTATCACCTACGAGCAGTACTTC
TRBV29-1,TRBJ2-3,TRBD2,.,CSVEGSWREGTDTQYF,TGCAGCGTTGAAGGATCCTGGCGGGAGGGCACAGATACGCAGTATTTT
TRBV5-1,TRBJ2-2,TRBD2,.,CASSLAGTSGTITGELFF,TGCGCCAGCAGCTTGGCGGGGACTAGCGGGACCATCACCGGGGAGCTGTTTTTT
TRBV6-5,TRBJ2-3,TRBD2,.,CASSYGRAGGADTQYF,TGTGCCAGCAGTTACGGGCGGGCCGGGGGGGCAGATACGCAGTATTTT
TRBV15,TRBJ2-3,.,.,CATSRGGQYTDTQYF,TGTGCCACCAGCAGAGGCGGACAGTACACAGATACGCAGTATTTT
TRBV6-6,TRBJ1-2,.,.,CASSYGGINYGYTF,TGTGCCAGCAGTTACGGCGGGATCAACTATGGCTACACCTTC
TRBV15,TRBJ2-1,TRBD2,.,CATSGPSGRALNEQFF,TGTGCCACCAGCGGGCCTAGCGGGAGGGCCCTCAATGAGCAGTTCTTC
TRBV15,TRBJ2-3,.,.,CATSPRSTDTQYF,TGTGCCACCAGCCCCCGGTCCACAGATACGCAGTATTTT
TRBV11-3,TRBJ2-1,TRBD1,.,CASSSTRGQGAYNEQFF,TGTGCCAGCAGCTCGACCAGAGGACAGGGAGCCTACAATGAGCAGTTCTTC
TRBV6-4,TRBJ2-1,.,.,CASSDSMGGGDEQFF,TGTGCCAGCAGTGACTCGATGGGGGGGGGCGATGAGCAGTTCTTC
TRBV28,TRBJ2-5,TRBD2,.,CASSSGLAGVGETQYF,TGTGCCAGCAGTTCGGGACTAGCGGGAGTGGGAGAGACCCAGTACTTC